This T cell receptor (beta chain) was profiled in a study of OX40 agonist ivuxolimab in advanced cancers. The overall study: With ivuxolimab, an agonistic anti-OX40 (CD134) antibody, patients were treated. Of the participants, more than 35% had some prior anti-PD-1, anti-PD-L1 or anti-CTLA-4 therapy, which was allowed. The study's findings and limits: Circulating CD4+ and CD8+ T cells showed clonal expansion by week 6 at 0.1 to 3.0 mg/kg. CD8+ T cells were the subset that, on average, had more expanded clones than CD4+.

This CDR3 spans 13 amino acids. Trimming pared 4 bases from V and 1 base from J, leaving 7 bases between. The germline gives CDR1 MNHNS, CDR2 SASEGT. With regard to this clone: Antigen unknown.

Method: immunoSEQ multiplex PCR; TCRdb's copy keeps in-frame clones and lacks some. The sample holds approximately 110,000 clones, about nine tenths seen once. V and J are TRBV6-1 and TRBJ2-5; D possibly corresponds to TRBD1 (6 bases). The sequences come from CD4+ or CD8+ T cells sorted from blood, collected in a trial of the OX40 agonist ivuxolimab. The clonotype comes from an adult with an advanced solid tumor such as melanoma, head and neck, liver or kidney cancer. The CDR3 DNA is TGTGCCAGCAGTGTCAGGGGCCAAGAGACCCAGTACTTC. It yields the protein CASSVRGQETQYF.